The text below deals with one TCR beta chain. Trimming shortened V by 6 bases and J by 4 bases, and 15 bases separated the two germline ends. CDR3 length: 14 amino acids. Germline loops: CDR1 SNHLY, CDR2 FYNNEI. This record belongs to a study of blood T cells in healthy people across ages. With a J-beta primer mix and a sample-barcoded 5' primer, a second PCR ran about 7 to 12 cycles. TCRdb used MiXCR to reprocess the 5' RACE reads, holding one entry per CDR3 protein. The data hold about 1.1 million distinct CDR3 sequences, with roughly two fifths observed a single time. This TCR was sampled from a young man in good health. The sample taken for sequencing was blood. The chain couples TRBV2 to TRBJ1-2; possibly TRBD1 for D (6 bases). In nucleotides, the CDR3 is TGTGCCAGCAGCGTCCAGGGGTCCTTCTATGGCTACACCTTC. It yields the protein CASSVQGSFYGYTF.